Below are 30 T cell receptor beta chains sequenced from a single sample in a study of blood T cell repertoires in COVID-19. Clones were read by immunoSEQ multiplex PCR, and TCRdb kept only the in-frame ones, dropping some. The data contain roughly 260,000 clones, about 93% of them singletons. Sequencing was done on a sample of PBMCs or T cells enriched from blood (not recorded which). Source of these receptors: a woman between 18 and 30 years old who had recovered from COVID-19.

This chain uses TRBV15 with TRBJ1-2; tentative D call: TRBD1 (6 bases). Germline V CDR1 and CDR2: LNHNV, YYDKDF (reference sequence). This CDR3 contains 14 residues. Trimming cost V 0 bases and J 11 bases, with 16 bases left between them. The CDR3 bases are TGTGCCACCAGCAGAGATGCAGGGGCGAAGGGATACACCTTC. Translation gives CATSRDAGAKGYTF.

The CDR3 here is CASTGTVLNYGYTF. The CDR3 nucleotides read TGTGCCAGCACCGGGACAGTTCTTAACTATGGCTACACCTTC. The chain is built from TRBV28 and TRBJ1-2; 7 bases are shared with TRBD1. The CDR3 loop spans 14 amino acids. The V segment lost 7 bases and the J segment 1 base; nucleotides outside the gene matches: 6. Germline V gene lookup returns CDR1 MDHEN and CDR2 SYDVKM.

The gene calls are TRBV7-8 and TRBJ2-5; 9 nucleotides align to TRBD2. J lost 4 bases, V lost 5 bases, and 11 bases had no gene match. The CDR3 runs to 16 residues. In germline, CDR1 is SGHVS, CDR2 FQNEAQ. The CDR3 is CASSTEFSGGRETQYF. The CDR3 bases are TGTGCCAGCAGCACCGAATTTAGCGGGGGACGAGAGACCCAGTACTTC.

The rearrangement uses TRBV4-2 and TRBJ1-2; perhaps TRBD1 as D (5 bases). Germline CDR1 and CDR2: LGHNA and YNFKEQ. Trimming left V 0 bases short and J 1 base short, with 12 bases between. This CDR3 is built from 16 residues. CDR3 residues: CASSQERKQVNYGYTF. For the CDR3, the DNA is TGTGCCAGCAGCCAAGAACGGAAACAGGTTAACTATGGCTACACCTTC.

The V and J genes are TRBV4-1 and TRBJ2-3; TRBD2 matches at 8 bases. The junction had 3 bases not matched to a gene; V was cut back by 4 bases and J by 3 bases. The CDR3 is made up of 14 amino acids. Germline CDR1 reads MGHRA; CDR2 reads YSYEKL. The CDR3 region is CASSRRGGTDTQYF. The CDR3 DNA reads TGCGCCAGCAGCCGGCGCGGGGGGACAGATACGCAGTATTTT.

The CDR3 DNA is TGCAGCGTAGGACAGAACACAGTGGAAAAACTGTTTTTT. This gives the protein CSVGQNTVEKLFF. The chain couples TRBV29-1 to TRBJ1-4; D perhaps matches TRBD1 (6 bases). Germline values: CDR1 SQVTM, CDR2 ANQGSEA. V lost 6 bases to trimming and J lost 8 bases, with 16 bases between them. This CDR3 spans 13 amino acids.

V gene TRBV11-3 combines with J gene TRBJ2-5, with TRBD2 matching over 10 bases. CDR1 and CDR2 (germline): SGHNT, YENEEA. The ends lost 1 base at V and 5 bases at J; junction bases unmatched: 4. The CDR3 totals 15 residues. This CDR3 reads CASSLASGGGETQYF. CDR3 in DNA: TGTGCCAGCAGCTTAGCCAGCGGGGGGGGTGAGACCCAGTACTTC.

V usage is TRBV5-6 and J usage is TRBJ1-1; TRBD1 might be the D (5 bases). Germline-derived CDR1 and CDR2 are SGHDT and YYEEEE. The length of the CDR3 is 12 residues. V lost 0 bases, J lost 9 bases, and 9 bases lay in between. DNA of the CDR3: TGTGCCAGCAGCTTGGACAGGCGGAAAGCTTTCTTT. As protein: CASSLDRRKAFF.

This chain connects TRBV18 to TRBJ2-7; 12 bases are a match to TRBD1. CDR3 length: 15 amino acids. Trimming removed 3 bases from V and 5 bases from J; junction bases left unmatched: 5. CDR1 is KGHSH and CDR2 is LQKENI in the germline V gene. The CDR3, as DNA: TGTGCCAGCTCACCCGGGACAGGGGGCGGGAACGAGCAGTACTTC. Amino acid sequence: CASSPGTGGGNEQYF.

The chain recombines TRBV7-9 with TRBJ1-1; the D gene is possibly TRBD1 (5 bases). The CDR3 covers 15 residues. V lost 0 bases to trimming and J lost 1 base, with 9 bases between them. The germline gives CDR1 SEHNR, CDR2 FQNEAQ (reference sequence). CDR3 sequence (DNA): TGTGCCAGCAGCTTAGCTGGGGCGCGGAACACTGAAGCTTTCTTT. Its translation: CASSLAGARNTEAFF. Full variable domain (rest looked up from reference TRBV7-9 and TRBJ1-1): DTGVSQNPRHKITKRGQNVTFRCDPISEHNRLYWYRQTLGQGPEFLTYFQNEAQLEKSRLLSDRFSAERPKGSFSTLEIQRTEQGDSAMYLCASSLAGARNTEAFFGQGTRLTVV.

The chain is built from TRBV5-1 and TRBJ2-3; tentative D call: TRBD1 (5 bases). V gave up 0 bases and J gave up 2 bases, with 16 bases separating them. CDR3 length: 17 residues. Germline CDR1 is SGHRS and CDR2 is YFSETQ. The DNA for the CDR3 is TGCGCCAGCAGCTTGGGCTCCTCGACAGACTCCACAGATACGCAGTATTTT. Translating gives CASSLGSSTDSTDTQYF.

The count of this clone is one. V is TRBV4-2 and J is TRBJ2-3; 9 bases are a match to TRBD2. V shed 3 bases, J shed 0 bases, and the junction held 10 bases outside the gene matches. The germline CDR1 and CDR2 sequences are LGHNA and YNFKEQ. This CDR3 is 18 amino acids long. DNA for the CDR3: TGTGCCAGCAGCCAGTTAGCGGGGGCCTCCTCTAGCACAGATACGCAGTATTTT. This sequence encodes CASSQLAGASSSTDTQYF.

CDR3 in DNA: TGCAGCGTTGATCGGGAGGGGAAAGGCTATGGCTACACCTTC. Residues: CSVDREGKGYGYTF. The V call is TRBV29-1, the J call TRBJ1-2; D is perhaps TRBD1 (5 bases). The CDR3 runs 14 residues. V was shortened by 3 bases and J by 4 bases, with 15 bases between the two germline ends. CDR1 is SQVTM and CDR2 is ANQGSEA in the germline V gene.

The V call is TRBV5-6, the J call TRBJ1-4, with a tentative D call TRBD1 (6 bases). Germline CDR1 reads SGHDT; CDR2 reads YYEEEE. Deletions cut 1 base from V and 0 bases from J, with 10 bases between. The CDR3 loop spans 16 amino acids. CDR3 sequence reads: CASSLTGLSTNEKLFF. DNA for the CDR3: TGTGCCAGCAGCTTGACAGGGCTGTCAACTAATGAAAAACTGTTTTTT.

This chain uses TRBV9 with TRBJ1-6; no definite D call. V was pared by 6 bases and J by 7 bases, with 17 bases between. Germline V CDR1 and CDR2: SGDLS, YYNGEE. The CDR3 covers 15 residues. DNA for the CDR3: TGTGCCAGCAAGCGGTATGCGGAAGACAATTCACCCCTCCACTTT. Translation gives CASKRYAEDNSPLHF.

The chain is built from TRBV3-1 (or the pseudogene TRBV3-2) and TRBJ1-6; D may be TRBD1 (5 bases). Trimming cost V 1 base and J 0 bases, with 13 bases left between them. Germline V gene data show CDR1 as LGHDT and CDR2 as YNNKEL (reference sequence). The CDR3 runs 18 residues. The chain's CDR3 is CASSQVQGRSSYNSPLHF. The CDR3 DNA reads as TGTGCCAGCAGCCAAGTTCAGGGTAGGAGCTCCTATAATTCACCCCTCCACTTT.

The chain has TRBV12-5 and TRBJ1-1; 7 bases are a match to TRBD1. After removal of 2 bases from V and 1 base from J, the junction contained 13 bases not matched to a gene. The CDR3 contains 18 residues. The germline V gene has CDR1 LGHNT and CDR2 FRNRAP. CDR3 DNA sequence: TGTGCTAGTGGTTTGCCCACGCTCCCAGGGACAGCGAACACTGAAGCTTTCTTT. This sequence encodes CASGLPTLPGTANTEAFF.

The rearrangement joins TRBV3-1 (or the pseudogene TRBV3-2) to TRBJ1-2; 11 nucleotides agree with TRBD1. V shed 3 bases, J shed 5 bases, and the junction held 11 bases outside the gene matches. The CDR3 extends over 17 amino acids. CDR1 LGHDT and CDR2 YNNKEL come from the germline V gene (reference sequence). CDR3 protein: CASSQGLPGQGGYGYTF. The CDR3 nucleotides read TGTGCCAGCAGCCAGGGACTTCCGGGACAGGGGGGTTATGGCTACACCTTC.

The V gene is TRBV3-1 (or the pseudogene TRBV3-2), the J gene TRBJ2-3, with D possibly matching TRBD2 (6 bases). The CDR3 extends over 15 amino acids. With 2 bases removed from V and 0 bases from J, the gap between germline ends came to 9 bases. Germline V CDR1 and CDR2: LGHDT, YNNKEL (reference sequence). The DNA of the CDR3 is TGTGCCAGCAGCCAACTAGCGTTGAGCACAGATACGCAGTATTTT. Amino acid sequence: CASSQLALSTDTQYF.

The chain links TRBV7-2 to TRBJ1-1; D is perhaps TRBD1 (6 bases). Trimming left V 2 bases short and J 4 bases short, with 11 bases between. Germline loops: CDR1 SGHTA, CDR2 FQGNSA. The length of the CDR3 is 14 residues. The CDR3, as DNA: TGTGCCAGCAGCTTACAAAGGGGGGGCACTGAAGCTTTCTTT. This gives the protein CASSLQRGGTEAFF.

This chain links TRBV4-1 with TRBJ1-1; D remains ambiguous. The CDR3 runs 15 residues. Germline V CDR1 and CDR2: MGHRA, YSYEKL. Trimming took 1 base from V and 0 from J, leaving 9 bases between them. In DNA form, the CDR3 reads TGCGCCAGCAGCCAAGTCGAGTTAATGAACACTGAAGCTTTCTTT. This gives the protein CASSQVELMNTEAFF.

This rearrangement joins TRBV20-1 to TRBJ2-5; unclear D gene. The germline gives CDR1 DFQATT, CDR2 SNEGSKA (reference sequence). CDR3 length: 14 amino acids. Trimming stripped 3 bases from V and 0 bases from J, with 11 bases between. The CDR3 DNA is TGCAGTGCTAGTAGACTGCTGTACCAAGAGACCCAGTACTTC. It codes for CSASRLLYQETQYF.

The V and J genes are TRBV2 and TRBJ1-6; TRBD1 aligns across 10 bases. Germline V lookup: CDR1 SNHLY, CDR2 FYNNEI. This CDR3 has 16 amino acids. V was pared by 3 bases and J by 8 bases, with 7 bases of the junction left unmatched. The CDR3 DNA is TGTGCCAGCAGTGACAATTTTGGGACAGGGGATTCACCCCTCCACTTT. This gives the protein CASSDNFGTGDSPLHF.

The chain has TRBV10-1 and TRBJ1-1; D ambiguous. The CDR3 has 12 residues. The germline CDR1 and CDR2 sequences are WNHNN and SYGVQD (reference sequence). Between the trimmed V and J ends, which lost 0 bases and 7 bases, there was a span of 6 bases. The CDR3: CASSESAGEAFF. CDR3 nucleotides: TGCGCCAGCAGTGAGTCGGCTGGTGAAGCTTTCTTT.

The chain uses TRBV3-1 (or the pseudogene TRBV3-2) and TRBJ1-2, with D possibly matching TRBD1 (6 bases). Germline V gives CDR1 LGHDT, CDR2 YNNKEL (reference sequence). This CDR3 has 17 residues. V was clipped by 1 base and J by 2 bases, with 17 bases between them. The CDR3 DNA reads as TGTGCCAGCAGCCAAGGCTACTCGGGACACTCAAACTATGGCTACACCTTC. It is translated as CASSQGYSGHSNYGYTF.

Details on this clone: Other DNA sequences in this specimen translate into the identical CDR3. CDR3 region: CASSWGQGETQYF. The CDR3 DNA reads TGTGCCAGCAGCTGGGGACAGGGGGAGACCCAGTACTTC. The rearrangement uses TRBV5-6 and TRBJ2-5; 10 positions agree with TRBD1. The CDR3 spans 13 residues. Germline lookup yields CDR1 SGHDT and CDR2 YYEEEE. V shed 3 bases, J shed 5 bases, and the junction held 1 base outside the gene matches.

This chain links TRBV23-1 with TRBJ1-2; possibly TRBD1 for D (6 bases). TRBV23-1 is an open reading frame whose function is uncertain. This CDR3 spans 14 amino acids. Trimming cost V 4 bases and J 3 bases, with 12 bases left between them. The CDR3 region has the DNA TGCGCCAGCAGTCGGGACACGATAGACTATGGCTACACCTTC. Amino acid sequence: CASSRDTIDYGYTF.

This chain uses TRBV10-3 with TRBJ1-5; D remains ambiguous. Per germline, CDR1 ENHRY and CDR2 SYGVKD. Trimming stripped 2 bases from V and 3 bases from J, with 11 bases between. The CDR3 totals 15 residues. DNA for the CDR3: TGTGCCATCAGTGAGGCGGGAACGGCCAATCAGCCCCAGCATTTT. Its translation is CAISEAGTANQPQHF.

The CDR3 DNA sequence: TGTGCCAGCTCACCGCCCACTGGGACTAGCGGGAGGTACGAGCAGTACTTC. This encodes CASSPPTGTSGRYEQYF. The chain carries TRBV18 and TRBJ2-7; 15 bases fit TRBD2. The germline gives CDR1 KGHSH, CDR2 LQKENI. This CDR3 region has 17 residues. V trimming: 3 bases; J trimming: 4 bases; junction bases outside the gene matches: 7.

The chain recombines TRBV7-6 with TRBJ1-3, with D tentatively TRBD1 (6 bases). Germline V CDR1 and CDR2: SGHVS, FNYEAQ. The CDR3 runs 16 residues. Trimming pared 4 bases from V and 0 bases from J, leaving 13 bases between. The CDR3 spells CASSSPDSLSGNTIYF. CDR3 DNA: TGTGCCAGCAGCTCGCCGGACAGTCTCTCTGGAAACACCATATATTTT. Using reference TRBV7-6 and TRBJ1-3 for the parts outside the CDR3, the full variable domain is GAGVSQSPRYKVTKRGQDVALRCDPISGHVSLYWYRQALGQGPEFLTYFNYEAQQDKSGLPNDRFSAERPEGSISTLTIQRTEQRDSAMYRCASSSPDSLSGNTIYFGEGSWLTVV.